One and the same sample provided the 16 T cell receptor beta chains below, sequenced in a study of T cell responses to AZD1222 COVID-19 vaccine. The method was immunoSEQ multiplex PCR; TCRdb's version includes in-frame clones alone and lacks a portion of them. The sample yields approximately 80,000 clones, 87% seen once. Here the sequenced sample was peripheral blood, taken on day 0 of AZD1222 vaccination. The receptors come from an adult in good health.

CDR3 DNA sequence: TGTGCCAGCAGCCTGGGACAGCAGAACACTGAAGCTTTCTTT. It codes for CASSLGQQNTEAFF. This chain links TRBV7-3 with TRBJ1-1; TRBD1 matches at 7 bases. Germline assignment: CDR1 SGHTA and CDR2 FQGTGA. The CDR3 loop spans 14 amino acids. V gave up 5 bases and J gave up 1 base; unmatched junction bases: 4. The full variable domain, rest sourced from reference TRBV7-3 and TRBJ1-1, is GAGVSQTPSNKVTEKGKYVELRCDPISGHTALYWYRQSLGQGPEFLIYFQGTGAADDSGLPNDRFFAVRPEGSVSTLKIQRTERGDSAVYLCASSLGQQNTEAFFGQGTRLTVV.

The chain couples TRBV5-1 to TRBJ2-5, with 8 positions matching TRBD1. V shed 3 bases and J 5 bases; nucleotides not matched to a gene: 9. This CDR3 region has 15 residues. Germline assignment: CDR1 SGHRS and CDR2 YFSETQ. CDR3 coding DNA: TGCGCCAGCAGCTCACCCCAGGGGGCGGCGGAGACCCAGTACTTC. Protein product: CASSSPQGAAETQYF.

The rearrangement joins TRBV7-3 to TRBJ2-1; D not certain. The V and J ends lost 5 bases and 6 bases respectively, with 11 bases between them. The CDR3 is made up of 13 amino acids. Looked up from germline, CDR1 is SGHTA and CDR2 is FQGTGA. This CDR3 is CASSRGPINEQFF. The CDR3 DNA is TGTGCCAGCAGCCGCGGACCCATCAATGAGCAGTTCTTC.

The CDR3 DNA reads as TGTGCCAGCAGCCAAGGGGCCGGGATCACCGGGGAGCTGTTTTTT. Protein product: CASSQGAGITGELFF. This chain joins TRBV3-1 (or the pseudogene TRBV3-2) and TRBJ2-2; tentative D call: TRBD2 (5 bases). This CDR3 is 15 amino acids long. Trimming stripped 1 base from V and 4 bases from J, with 10 bases between. Germline V gene lookup returns CDR1 LGHDT and CDR2 YNNKEL (reference sequence).

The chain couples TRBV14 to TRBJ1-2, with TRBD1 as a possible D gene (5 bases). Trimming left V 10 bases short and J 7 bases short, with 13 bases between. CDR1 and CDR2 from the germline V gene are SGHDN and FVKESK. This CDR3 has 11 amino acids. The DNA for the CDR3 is TGTGCCAAAGGGGCAGAGGGTGGCTACACCTTC. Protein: CAKGAEGGYTF.

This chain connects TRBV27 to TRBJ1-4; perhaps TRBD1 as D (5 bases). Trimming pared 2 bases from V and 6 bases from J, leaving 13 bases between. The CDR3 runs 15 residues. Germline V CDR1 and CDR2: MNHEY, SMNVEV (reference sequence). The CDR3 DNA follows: TGTGCCAGCAGTTTAGGGCAGGGAGGGGATGAAAAACTGTTTTTT. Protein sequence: CASSLGQGGDEKLFF.

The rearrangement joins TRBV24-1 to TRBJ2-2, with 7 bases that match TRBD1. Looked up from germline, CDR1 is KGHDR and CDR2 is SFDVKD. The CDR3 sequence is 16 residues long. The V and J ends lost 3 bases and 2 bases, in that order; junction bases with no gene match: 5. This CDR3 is CATSDLGTDNTGELFF. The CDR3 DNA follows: TGTGCCACCAGTGATCTCGGGACAGACAACACCGGGGAGCTGTTTTTT.

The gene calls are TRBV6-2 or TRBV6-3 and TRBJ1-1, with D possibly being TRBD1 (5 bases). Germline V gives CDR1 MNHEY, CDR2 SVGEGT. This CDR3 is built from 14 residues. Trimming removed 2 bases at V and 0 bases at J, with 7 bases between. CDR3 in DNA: TGTGCCAGCAGTTACCAAGGGGTGAACACTGAAGCTTTCTTT. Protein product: CASSYQGVNTEAFF.

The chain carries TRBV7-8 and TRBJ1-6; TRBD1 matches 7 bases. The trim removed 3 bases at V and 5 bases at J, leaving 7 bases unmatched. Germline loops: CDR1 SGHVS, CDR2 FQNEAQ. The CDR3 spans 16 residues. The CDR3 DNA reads TGTGCCAGCAGCTTCGACAGGGTAGCTAATAATTCACCCCTCCACTTT. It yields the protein CASSFDRVANNSPLHF.

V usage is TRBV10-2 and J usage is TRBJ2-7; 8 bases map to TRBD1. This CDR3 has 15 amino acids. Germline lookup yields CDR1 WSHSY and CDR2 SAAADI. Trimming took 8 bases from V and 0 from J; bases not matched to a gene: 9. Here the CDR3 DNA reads TGCGCCAGCCAAATTGGGGGGACAGGCTCCTACGAGCAGTACTTC. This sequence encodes CASQIGGTGSYEQYF.

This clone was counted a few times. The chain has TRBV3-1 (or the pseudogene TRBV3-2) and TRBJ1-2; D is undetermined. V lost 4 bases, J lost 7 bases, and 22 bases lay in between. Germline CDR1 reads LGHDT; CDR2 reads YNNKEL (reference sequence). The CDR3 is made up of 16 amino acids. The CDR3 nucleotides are TGTGCCAGCAGCCTTAACCCCGGGAACCCCAGAGGTGGCTACACCTTC. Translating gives CASSLNPGNPRGGYTF.

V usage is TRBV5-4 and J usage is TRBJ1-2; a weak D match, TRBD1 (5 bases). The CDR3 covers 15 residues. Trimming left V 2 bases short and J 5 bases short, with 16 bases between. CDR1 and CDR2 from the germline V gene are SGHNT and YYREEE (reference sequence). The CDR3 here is CASSFLGQGLYGYTF. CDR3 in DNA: TGTGCCAGCAGCTTTCTGGGTCAGGGCTTGTATGGCTACACCTTC.

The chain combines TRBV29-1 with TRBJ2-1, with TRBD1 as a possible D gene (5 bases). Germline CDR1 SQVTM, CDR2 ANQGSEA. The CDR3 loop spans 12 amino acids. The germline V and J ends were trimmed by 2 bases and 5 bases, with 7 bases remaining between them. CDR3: CSVEFRDNEQFF. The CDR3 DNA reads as TGCAGCGTTGAATTCAGGGACAATGAGCAGTTCTTC.

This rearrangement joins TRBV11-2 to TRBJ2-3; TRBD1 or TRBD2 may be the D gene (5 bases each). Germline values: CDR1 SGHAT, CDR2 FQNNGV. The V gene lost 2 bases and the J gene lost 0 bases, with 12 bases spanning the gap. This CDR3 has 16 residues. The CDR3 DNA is TGTGCCAGCAGCTTAAGAGGGGCGGAAAGCACAGATACGCAGTATTTT. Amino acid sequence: CASSLRGAESTDTQYF.

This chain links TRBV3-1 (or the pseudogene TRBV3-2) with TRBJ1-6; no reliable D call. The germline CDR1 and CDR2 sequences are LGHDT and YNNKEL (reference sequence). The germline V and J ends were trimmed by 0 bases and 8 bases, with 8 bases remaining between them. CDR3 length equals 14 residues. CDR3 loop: CASSQDQAYSPLHF. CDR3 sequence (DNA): TGTGCCAGCAGCCAAGATCAGGCCTATTCACCCCTCCACTTT.

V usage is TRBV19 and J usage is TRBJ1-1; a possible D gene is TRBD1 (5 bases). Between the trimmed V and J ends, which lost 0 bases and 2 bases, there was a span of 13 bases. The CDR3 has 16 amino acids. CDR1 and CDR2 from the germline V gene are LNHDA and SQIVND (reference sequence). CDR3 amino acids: CASSIETGGPNTEAFF. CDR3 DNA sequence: TGTGCCAGTAGTATAGAGACCGGGGGACCTAACACTGAAGCTTTCTTT.